This T cell receptor (beta chain) was recovered during a study of CD8 T cells in ankylosing spondylitis. Trimming took 3 bases from V and 6 from J, leaving 17 bases between them. Germline V lookup: CDR1 DFQATT, CDR2 SNEGSKA (reference sequence). The CDR3 runs 14 residues. TCRdb independently ran MiXCR on the 5' RACE reads; one entry per CDR3 protein. Of more than 200,000 distinct CDR3 sequences listed, 20% to 30% are singletons. There are a few counts of this clonotype. Material: blood, either unsorted or a sorted T cell fraction (not recorded which). V usage is TRBV20-1 and J usage is TRBJ2-5; D call uncertain. The clonotype originates from a male donor with ankylosing spondylitis or in good health (not recorded which). Written as DNA, the CDR3 is TGCAGTGCTAGTGGCCAGGTAGAGGTAAAGACCCAGTACTTC. Amino acid sequence: CSASGQVEVKTQYF.